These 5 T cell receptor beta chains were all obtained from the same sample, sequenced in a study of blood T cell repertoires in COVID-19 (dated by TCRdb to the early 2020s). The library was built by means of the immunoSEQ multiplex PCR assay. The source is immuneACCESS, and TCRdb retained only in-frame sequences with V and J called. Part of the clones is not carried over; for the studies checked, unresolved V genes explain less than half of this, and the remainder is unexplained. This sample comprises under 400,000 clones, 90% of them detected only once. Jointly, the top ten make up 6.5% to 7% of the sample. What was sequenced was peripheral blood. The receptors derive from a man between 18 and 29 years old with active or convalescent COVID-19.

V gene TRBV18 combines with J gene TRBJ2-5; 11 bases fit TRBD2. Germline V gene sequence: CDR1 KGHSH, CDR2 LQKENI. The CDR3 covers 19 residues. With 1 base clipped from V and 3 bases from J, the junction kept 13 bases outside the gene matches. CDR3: CASSPRSSASGRIKETQYF. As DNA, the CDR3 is TGTGCCAGCTCACCACGCAGTTCGGCTAGCGGGAGGATAAAAGAGACCCAGTACTTC.

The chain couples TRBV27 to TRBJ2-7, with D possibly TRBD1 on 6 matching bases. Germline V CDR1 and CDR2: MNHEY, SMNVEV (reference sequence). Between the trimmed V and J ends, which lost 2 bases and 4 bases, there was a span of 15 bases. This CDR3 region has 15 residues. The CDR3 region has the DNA TGTGCCAGCAGTTTAGATGGGACAACGTATTACGAGCAGTACTTC. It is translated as CASSLDGTTYYEQYF.

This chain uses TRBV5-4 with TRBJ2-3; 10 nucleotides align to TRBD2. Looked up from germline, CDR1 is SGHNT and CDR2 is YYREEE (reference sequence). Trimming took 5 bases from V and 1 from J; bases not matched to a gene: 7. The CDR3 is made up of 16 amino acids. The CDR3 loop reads CASRQAGTSGTDTQYF. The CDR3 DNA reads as TGTGCCAGCAGACAAGCTGGGACTAGCGGCACAGATACGCAGTATTTT.

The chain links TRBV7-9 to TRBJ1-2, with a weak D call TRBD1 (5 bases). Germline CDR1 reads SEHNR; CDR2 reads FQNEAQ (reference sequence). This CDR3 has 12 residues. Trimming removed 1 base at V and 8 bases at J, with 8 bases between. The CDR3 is CASSLGGDGYTF. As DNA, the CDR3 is TGTGCCAGCAGCTTAGGGGGGGACGGCTACACCTTC.

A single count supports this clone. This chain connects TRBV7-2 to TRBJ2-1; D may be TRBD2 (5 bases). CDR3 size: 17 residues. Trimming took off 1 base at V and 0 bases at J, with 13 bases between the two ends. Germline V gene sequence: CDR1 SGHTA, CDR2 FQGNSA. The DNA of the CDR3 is TGTGCCAGCAGCTTAGAATCTGGACTCCGCTCCTACAATGAGCAGTTCTTC. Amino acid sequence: CASSLESGLRSYNEQFF.